This record covers a single T cell receptor (beta chain). RNA transcripts served as template for amplifying TCR beta CDR3 sequences. Following a first-round RT-PCR that used HTBI primers, a second-round multiplex PCR was carried out. TCRdb processed the multiplex PCR reads anew with MiXCR; each CDR3 protein has one entry. In the table there are roughly 700,000 distinct CDR3 sequences, around 40% of which are singletons. The entry originates in a study of Graves' ophthalmopathy and Graves' hyperthyroidism. The receptor comes from an adult man with Graves' ophthalmopathy. The material sequenced was peripheral blood.

The CDR3 region is CSASRQGKGAEQYF. The CDR3 nucleotides read TGCAGTGCTAGCAGACAGGGGAAAGGGGCCGAGCAGTACTTC. The V call is TRBV20-1, the J call TRBJ2-7; 8 bases line up with TRBD1. The CDR3 has 14 amino acids. The trim removed 3 bases at V and 6 bases at J, leaving 10 bases unmatched. Germline assignment: CDR1 DFQATT and CDR2 SNEGSKA (reference sequence).